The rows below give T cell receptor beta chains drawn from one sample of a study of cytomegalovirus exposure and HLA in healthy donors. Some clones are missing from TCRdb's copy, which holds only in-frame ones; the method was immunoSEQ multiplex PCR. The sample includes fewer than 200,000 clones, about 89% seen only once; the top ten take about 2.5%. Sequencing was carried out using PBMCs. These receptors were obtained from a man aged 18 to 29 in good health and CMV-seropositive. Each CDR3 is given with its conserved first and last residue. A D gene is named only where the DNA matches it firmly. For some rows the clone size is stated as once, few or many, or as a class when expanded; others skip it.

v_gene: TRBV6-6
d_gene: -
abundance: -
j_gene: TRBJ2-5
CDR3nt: TGTGCCACGAGCAGTAGGGGAAGCGAGACCCAGTACTTC
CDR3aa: CATSSRGSETQYF

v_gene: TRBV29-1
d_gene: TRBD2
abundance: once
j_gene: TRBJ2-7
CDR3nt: TGCAGCGTTGGAGGGGGACTAGGTGGAACCTACGAGCAGTACTTC
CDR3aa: CSVGGGLGGTYEQYF

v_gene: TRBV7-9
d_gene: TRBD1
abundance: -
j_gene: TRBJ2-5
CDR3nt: TGTGCCAGCAGCCCAGGGGGGGACAGGGGGGAGACCCAGTACTTC
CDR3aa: CASSPGGDRGETQYF

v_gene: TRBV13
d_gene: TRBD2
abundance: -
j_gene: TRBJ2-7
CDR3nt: TGTGCCAGCAGCTCCCGCCGAGCGGGGTCGTCCTACGAGCAGTACTTC
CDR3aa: CASSSRRAGSSYEQYF

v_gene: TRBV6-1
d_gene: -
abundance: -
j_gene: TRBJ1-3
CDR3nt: TGTGCCAGCAGTGAAGTAGGGGAAGCTGGAAACACCATATATTTT
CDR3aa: CASSEVGEAGNTIYF

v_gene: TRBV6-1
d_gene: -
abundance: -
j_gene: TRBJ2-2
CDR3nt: TGTGCCAGCAGTGGCTCCAGGGGACGGTACCTAGGGGAGCTGTTTTTT
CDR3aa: CASSGSRGRYLGELFF

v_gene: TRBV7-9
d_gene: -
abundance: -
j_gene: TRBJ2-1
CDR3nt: TGTGCCAGCAGCCCCCCCGGCGGGTATGAGCAGTTCTTC
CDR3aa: CASSPPGGYEQFF

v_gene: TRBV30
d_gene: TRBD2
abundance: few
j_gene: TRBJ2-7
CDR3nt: TGTGCCTTAATCACTGGGGGGGATCGCCGTATTTTC
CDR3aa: CALITGGDRRIF

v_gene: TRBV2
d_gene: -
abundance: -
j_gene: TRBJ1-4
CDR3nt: TGTGCCAGCACCGGCGAGGGTCAGAATGAAAAACTGTTTTTT
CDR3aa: CASTGEGQNEKLFF

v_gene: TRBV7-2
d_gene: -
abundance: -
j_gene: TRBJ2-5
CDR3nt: TGTGCCAGCAGCTCCATTCAAGAGACCCAGTACTTC
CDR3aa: CASSSIQETQYF

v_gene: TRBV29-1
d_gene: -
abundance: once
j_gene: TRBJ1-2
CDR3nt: TGCAGCGCGATAGAGGGTATTAACGGCTACACCTTC
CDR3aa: CSAIEGINGYTF

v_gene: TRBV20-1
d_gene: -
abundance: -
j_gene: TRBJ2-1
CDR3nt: TGCAGTGCACCCTGGGGGCAGCAGTTCTTC
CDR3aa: CSAPWGQQFF

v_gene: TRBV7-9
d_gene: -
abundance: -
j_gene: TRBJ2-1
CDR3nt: TGTGCCAGCAGCTTACTGATCCCCGGCAATGAGCAGTTCTTC
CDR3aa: CASSLLIPGNEQFF

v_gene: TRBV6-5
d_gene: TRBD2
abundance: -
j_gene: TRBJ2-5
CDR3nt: TGTGCCAGCAGTAAGACTAGCGGGGGAGCGGAGACCCAGTACTTC
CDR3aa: CASSKTSGGAETQYF

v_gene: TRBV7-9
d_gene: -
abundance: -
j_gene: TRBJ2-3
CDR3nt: TGTGCCAGCAGCTTTCCTGGGCTTGGGACAGATACGCAGTATTTT
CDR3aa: CASSFPGLGTDTQYF

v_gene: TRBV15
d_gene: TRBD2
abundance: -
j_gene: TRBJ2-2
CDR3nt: TGTGCCACCAGCGGAAGCGGGGTAGCGGATATTGCGAACACCGGGGAGCTGTTTTTT
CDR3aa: CATSGSGVADIANTGELFF

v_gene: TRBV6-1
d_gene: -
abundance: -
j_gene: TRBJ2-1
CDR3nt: TGTGCCAGCAGTTCTATCGACAGGAGCGATGAGCAGTTCTTC
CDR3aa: CASSSIDRSDEQFF

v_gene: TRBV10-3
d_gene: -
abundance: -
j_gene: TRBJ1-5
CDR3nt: TGTGCCATCAGTGAGGTTCAGAAACGTGATCAGCCCCAGCATTTT
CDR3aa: CAISEVQKRDQPQHF

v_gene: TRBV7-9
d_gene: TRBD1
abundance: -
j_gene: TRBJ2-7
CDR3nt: TGTGCCAGCAGCCCCAGGACAGGGACGGGCGAGCAGTACTTC
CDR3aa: CASSPRTGTGEQYF

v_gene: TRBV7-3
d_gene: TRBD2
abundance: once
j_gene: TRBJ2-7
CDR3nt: TGTGCCAGCAGCTCCCCGGAGGGCGGGAGTGGTTACGAGCAGTACTTC
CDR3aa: CASSSPEGGSGYEQYF

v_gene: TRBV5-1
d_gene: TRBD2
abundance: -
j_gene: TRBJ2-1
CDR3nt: TGCGCCAGCAGCTCCCTAGCGGGAGATGGGTACAATGAGCAGTTCTTC
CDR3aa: CASSSLAGDGYNEQFF

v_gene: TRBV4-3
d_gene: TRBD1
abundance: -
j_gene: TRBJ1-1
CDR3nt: TGCGCCAGCAGCCCCACAGGGGGCAAGTACACTGAAGCTTTCTTT
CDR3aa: CASSPTGGKYTEAFF

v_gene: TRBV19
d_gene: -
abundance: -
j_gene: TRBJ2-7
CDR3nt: TGTGCCAGTAGTTTGACCGGGACATCTTTCGAGCAGTACTTC
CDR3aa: CASSLTGTSFEQYF

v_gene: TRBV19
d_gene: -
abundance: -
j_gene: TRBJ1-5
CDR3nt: TGTGCCAGTAGTATATGGGCAGGGAAAAATCAGCCCCAGCATTTT
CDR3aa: CASSIWAGKNQPQHF

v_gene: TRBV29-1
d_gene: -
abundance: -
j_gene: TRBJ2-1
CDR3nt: TGCAGCGTTGGCCCTTGGGACAGAGGAGCCGGGAGCCCCCAGAATGAGCAGTTCTTC
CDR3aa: CSVGPWDRGAGSPQNEQFF

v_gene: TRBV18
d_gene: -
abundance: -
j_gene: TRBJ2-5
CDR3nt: TGTGCCAGCTCACGGGAGGTCCAAGAGACCCAGTACTTC
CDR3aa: CASSREVQETQYF

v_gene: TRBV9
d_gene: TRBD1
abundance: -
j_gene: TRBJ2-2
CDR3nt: TGTGCCAGCAGCGTAGCGGGACAGGGTTTTACCGGGGAGCTGTTTTTT
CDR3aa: CASSVAGQGFTGELFF

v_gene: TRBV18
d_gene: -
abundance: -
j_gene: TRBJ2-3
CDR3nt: TGTGCCAGCTCACCCTCGAGAGATACGCAGTATTTT
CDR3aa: CASSPSRDTQYF

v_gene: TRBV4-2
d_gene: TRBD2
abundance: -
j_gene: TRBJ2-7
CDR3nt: TGTGCCAGCAGCCGAGACTCGGCGGCGGGGGACGAGCAGTACTTC
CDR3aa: CASSRDSAAGDEQYF

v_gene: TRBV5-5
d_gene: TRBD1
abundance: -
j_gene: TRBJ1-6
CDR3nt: TGTGCCAGCAGCTTAGGGACAGCATCACCCTCCTATAATTCACCCCTCCACTTT
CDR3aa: CASSLGTASPSYNSPLHF

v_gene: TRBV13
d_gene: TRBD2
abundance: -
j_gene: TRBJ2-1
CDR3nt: TGTGCCAGCAGCCTAGCGGGGGTCAACAATGAGCAGTTCTTC
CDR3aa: CASSLAGVNNEQFF

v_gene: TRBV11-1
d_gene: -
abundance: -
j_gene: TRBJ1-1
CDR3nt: TGTGCCAGCAGCTTCAGAGCGGGCGGGGACACTGAAGCTTTCTTT
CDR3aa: CASSFRAGGDTEAFF

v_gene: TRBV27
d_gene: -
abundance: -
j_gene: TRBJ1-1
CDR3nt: TGTGCCAGCAGGGGTCCCGGGACAAAAATGAACACTGAAGCTTTCTTT
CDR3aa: CASRGPGTKMNTEAFF

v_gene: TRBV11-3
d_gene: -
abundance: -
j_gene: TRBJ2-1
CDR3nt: TGTGCCAGCAGCCGGGAAACAGATGAGCAGTTCTTC
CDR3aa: CASSRETDEQFF

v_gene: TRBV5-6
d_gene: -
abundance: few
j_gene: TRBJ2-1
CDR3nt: TGTGCCAGCAGCTTGTCAACGGCAGGTTGGAATGAGCAGTTCTTC
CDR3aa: CASSLSTAGWNEQFF

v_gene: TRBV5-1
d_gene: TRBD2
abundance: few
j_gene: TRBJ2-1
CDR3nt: TGCGCCAGCAGCCCTGGGACTAGTTGGGGGAATGAGCAGTTCTTC
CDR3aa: CASSPGTSWGNEQFF

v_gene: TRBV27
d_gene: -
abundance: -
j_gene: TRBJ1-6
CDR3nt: TGTGCCAGCAGTTTATTATCAGGGCCCTACTCCTATAATTCACCCCTCCACTTT
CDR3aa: CASSLLSGPYSYNSPLHF

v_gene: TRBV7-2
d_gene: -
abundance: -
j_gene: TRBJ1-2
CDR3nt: TGTGCCAGCAGCTGGGCCCAAGGGAGTGGCTACACCTTC
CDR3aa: CASSWAQGSGYTF

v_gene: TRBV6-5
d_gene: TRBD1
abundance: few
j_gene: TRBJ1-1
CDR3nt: TGTGCCAGCAGGCCACAGGGGGCTGAAGCTTTCTTT
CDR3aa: CASRPQGAEAFF

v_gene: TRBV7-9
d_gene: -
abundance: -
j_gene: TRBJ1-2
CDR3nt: TGTGCCAGCAGTCGTGGTGTCCCCCGCGAGGGCTACACCTTC
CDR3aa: CASSRGVPREGYTF

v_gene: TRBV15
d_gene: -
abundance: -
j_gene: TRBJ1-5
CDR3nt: TGTGCCACCAGCGAACAGAAACTTATCAATCAGCCCCAGCATTTT
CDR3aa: CATSEQKLINQPQHF

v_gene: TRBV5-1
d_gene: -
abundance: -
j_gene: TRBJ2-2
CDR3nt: TGCGCCAGCAGCATACGACAGAGGAACACCGGGGAGCTGTTTTTT
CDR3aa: CASSIRQRNTGELFF

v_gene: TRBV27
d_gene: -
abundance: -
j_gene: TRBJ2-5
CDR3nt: TGTGCCAGCAGTTTAGGTTTCGGAGAGACCCAGTACTTC
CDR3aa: CASSLGFGETQYF

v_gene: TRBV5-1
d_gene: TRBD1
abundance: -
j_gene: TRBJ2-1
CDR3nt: TGCGCCAGCAGCTTGAGAGGGGGCGGGAATGAGCAGTTCTTC
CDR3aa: CASSLRGGGNEQFF

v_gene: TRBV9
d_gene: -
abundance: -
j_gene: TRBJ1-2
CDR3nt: TGTGCCAGCAGCGTAGGGGCAGATAACTATGGCTACACCTTC
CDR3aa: CASSVGADNYGYTF

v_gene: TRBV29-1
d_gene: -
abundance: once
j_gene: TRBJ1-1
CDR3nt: TGCAGCGTTGAAGTGGTACAGGGTCCCCCTGAAGCTTTCTTT
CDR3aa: CSVEVVQGPPEAFF

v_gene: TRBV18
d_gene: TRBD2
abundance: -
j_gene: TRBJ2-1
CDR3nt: TGTGCCAGCTCACCTTTCACCACGGGGGGACTCAACAATGAGCAGTTCTTC
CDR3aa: CASSPFTTGGLNNEQFF

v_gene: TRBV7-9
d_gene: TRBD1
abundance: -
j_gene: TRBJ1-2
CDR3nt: TGTGCCAGCAGCTCCTCCAGTGGAGGGGGCGTGGGGGGCTACACCTTC
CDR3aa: CASSSSSGGGVGGYTF

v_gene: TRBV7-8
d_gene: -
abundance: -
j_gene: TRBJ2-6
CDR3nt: TGTGCCAGCAGCTTTATTCAGGGCTCTGGGGCCAACGTCCTGACTTTC
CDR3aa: CASSFIQGSGANVLTF

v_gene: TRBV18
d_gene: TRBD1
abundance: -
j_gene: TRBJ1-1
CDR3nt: TGTGCCAGCTCGAAGGGGACAGGGGGAATGAACACTGAAGCTTTCTTT
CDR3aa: CASSKGTGGMNTEAFF

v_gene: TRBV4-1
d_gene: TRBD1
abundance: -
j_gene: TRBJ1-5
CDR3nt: TGCGCCAGCAGCCAAGCCCCGTTACAGGGGGTTTTTCAGCCCCAGCATTTT
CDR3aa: CASSQAPLQGVFQPQHF

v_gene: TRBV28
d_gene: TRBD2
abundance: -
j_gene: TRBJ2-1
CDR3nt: TGTGCCAGCAGTTTACCGACTAGCGGAAGCTCCTACAATGAGCAGTTCTTC
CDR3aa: CASSLPTSGSSYNEQFF

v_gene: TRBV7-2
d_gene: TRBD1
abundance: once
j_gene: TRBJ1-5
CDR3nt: TGTGCCAGCAACGCCGGGACAGGTCGAAGCAATCAGCCCCAGCATTTT
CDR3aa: CASNAGTGRSNQPQHF

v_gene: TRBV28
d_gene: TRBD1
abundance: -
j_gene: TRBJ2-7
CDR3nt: TGTGCCAGCAGTTCCGGGACAGGGCTCTACGAGCAGTACTTC
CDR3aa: CASSSGTGLYEQYF

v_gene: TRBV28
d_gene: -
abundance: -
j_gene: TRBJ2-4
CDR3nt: TGTGCCACCCTGAGGGGGGGTAGAGGGAACATTCAGTACTTC
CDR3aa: CATLRGGRGNIQYF